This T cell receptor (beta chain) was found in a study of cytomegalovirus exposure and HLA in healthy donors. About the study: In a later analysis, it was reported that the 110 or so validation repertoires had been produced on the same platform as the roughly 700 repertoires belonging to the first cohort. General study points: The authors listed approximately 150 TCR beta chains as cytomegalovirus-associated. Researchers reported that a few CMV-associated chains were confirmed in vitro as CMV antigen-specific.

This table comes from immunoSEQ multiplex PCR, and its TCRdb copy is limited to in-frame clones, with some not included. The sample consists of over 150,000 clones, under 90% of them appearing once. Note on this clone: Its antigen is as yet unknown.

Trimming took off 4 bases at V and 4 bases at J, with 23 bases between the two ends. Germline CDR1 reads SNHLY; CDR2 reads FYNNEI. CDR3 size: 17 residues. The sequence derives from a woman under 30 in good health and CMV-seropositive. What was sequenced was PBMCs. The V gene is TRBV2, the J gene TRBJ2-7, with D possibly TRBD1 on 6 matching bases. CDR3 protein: CASSGVTPQGRGYEQYF. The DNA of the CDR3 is TGTGCCAGCAGTGGTGTCACTCCTCAGGGGCGAGGATACGAGCAGTACTTC.